Below, one T cell receptor beta chain is given with its context. This sample also contains other DNA sequences that code for the same CDR3. The entirety of the isolated RNA underwent reverse transcription, so expressed TCRB transcripts were sequenced. Libraries were prepared by immunoSEQ multiplex PCR; TCRdb keeps only in-frame clonotypes and omits some of them. The sample includes hundreds of thousands of clones, 17% of them seen just once. This sample was taken from a study of beta chain features in type 1 diabetes. V was pared by 2 bases and J by 1 base, with 11 bases between. The length of the CDR3 is 15 residues. Germline V CDR1 and CDR2: MNHEY, SMNVEV (reference sequence). Each of the CD4+ naive, central memory, regulatory and stem cell-like memory populations was sorted via CD45RO/CCR7/CD25/CD127/CD95/CD27.

The sample consisted of naive CD4+ T cells from blood. The origin of this receptor is a young woman in good health. The chain links TRBV27 to TRBJ1-1, with D hard to call. The CDR3, as DNA: TGTGCCAGCAGTTTACTGTCAACATCGAACACTGAAGCTTTCTTT. Translated, it gives CASSLLSTSNTEAFF.